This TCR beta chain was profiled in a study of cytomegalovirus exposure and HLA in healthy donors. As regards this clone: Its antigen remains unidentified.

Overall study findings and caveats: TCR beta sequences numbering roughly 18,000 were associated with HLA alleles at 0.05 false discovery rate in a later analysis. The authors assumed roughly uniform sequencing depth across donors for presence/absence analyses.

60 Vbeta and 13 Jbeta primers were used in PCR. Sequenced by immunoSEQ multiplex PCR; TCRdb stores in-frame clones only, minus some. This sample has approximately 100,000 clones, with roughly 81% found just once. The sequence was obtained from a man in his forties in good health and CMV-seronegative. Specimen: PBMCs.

CDR3 in DNA: TGTGCCAGCAGTGCCATTAATTCACCCCTCCACTTT. Translated, it gives CASSAINSPLHF. The chain links TRBV25-1 to TRBJ1-6; no reliable D call. V dropped 4 bases and J dropped 6 bases, with 4 bases sitting between them. CDR1 MGHDK and CDR2 SYGVNS come from the germline V gene. The CDR3 covers 12 residues.